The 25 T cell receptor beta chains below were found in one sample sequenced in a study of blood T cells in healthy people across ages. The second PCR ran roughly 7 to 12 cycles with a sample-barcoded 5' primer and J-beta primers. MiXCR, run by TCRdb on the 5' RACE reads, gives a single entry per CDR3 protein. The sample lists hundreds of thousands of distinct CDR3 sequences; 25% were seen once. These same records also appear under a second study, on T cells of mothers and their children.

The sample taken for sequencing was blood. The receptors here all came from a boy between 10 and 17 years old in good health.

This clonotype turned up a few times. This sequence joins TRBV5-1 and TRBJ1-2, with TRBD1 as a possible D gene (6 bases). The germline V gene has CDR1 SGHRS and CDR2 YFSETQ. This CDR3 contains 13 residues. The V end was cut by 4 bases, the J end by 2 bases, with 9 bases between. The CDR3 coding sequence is TGCGCCAGCAGCGAACAGGGAAACTATGGCTACACCTTC. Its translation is CASSEQGNYGYTF.

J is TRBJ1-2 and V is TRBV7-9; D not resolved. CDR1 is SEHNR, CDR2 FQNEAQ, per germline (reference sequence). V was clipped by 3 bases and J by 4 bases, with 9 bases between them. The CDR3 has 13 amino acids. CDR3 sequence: CASSFPATYGYTF. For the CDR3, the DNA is TGTGCCAGCAGCTTCCCAGCCACCTATGGCTACACCTTC.

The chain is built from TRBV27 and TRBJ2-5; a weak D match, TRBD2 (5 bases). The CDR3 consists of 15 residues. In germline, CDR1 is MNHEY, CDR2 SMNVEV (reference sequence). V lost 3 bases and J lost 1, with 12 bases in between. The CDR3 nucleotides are TGTGCCAGCAGTTTCTTTGAGGGCCGCCAAGAGACCCAGTACTTC. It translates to CASSFFEGRQETQYF.

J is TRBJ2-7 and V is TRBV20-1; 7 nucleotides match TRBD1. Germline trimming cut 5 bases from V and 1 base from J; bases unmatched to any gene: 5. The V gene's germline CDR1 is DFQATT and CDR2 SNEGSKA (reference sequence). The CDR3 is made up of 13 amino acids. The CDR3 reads CSALSGQSYEQYF. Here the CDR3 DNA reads TGCAGTGCTCTTTCGGGACAGTCCTACGAGCAGTACTTC.

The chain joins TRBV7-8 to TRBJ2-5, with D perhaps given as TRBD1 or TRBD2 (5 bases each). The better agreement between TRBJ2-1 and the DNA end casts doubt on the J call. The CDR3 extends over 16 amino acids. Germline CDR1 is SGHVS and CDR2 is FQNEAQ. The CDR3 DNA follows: TGTGCCAGCAGCTTAGACCGGGACCCCGTTCGGAATGAGCAGTTCTTC. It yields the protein CASSLDRDPVRNEQFF.

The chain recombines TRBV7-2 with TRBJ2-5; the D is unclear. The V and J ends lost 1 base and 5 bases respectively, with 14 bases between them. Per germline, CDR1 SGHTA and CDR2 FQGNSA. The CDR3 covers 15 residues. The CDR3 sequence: CASSLGHVAYETQYF. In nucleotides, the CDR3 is TGTGCCAGCAGCTTAGGTCATGTAGCTTATGAGACCCAGTACTTC.

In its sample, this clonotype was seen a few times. The DNA of the CDR3 is TGTGCCAGCTCACCACTACGAGGGGCTGGGGCCAACGTCCTGACTTTC. This translates into CASSPLRGAGANVLTF. The V and J genes are TRBV18 and TRBJ2-6; D assignment may be TRBD1 or TRBD2 (5 bases each). The CDR3 totals 16 residues. V lost 1 base and J lost 2, with 9 bases in between. The germline CDR1 and CDR2 sequences are KGHSH and LQKENI.

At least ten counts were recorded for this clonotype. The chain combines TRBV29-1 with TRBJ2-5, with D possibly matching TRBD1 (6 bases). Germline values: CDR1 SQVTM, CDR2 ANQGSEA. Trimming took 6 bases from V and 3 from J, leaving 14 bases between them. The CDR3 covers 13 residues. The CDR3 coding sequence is TGCAGCGTCGCGTGGACAGACGAAGAGACCCAGTACTTC. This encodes CSVAWTDEETQYF.

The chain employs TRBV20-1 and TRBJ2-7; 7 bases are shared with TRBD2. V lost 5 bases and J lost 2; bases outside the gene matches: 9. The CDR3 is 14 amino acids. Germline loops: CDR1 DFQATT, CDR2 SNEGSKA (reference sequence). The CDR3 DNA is TGCAGTGCTTACGTACGGGACTACCCCTACGAGCAGTACTTC. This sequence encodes CSAYVRDYPYEQYF.

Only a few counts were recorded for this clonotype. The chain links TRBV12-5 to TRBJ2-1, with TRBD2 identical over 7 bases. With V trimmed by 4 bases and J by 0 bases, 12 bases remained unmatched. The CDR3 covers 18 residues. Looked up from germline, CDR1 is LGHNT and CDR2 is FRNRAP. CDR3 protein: CASGSGRLAASSYNEQFF. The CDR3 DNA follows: TGTGCTAGTGGTTCGGGACGGCTAGCGGCCTCCTCCTACAATGAGCAGTTCTTC.

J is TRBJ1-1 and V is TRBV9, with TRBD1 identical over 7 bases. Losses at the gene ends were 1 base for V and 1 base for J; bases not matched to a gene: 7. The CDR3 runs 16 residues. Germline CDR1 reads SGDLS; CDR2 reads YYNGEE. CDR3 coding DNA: TGTGCCAGCAGCGTAACTACCGGGACAGCGAACACTGAAGCTTTCTTT. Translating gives CASSVTTGTANTEAFF.

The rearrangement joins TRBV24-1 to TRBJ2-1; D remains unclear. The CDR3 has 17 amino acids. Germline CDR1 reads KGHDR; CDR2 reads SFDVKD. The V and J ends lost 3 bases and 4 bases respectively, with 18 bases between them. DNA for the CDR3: TGTGCCACCAGTGATCCCCTACAAAACCCGGGTTACAATGAGCAGTTCTTC. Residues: CATSDPLQNPGYNEQFF.

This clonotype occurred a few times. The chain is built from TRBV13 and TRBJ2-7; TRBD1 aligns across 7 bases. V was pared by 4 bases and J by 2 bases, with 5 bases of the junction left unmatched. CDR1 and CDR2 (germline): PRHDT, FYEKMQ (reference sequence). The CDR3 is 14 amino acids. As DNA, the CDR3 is TGTGCCAGCAGCTACTACAGGGGTGCCTACGAGCAGTACTTC. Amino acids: CASSYYRGAYEQYF.

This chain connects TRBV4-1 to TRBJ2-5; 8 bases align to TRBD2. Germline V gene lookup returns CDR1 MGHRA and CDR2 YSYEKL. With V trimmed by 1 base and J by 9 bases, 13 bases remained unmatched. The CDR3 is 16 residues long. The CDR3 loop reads CASSQVRGERLEAQYF. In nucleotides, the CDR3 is TGCGCCAGCAGCCAAGTGCGGGGGGAGCGCTTGGAGGCCCAGTACTTC.

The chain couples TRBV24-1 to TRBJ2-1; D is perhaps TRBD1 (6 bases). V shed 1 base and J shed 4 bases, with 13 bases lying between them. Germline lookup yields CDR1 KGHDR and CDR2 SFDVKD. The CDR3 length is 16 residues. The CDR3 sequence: CATSDFVIGQYNEQFF. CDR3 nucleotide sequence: TGTGCCACCAGTGATTTCGTCATAGGACAGTACAATGAGCAGTTCTTC.

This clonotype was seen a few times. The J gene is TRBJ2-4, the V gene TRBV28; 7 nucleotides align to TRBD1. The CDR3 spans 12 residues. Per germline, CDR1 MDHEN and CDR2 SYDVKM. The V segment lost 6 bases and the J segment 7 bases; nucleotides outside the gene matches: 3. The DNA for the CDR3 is TGTGCCAGCAGACTGACAGGGAACATTCAGTACTTC. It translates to CASRLTGNIQYF.

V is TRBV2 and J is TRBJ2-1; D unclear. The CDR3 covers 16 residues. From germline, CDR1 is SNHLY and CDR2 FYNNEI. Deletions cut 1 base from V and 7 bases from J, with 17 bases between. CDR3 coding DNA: TGTGCCAGCAGTGAAGAAAAGGCAGCGTGGGTGAATGAGCAGTTCTTC. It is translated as CASSEEKAAWVNEQFF.

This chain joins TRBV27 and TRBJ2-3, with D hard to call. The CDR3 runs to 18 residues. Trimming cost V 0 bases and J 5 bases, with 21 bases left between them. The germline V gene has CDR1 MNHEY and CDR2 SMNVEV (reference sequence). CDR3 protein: CASSLSLAYYAPLDTQYF. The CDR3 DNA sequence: TGTGCCAGCAGTTTATCCTTGGCCTACTACGCCCCTCTAGATACGCAGTATTTT.

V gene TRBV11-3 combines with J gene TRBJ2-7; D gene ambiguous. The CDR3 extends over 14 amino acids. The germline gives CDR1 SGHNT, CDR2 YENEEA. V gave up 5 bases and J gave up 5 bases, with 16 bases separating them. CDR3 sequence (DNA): TGTGCCAGCAGCCCCCGACACGCCATTAACGAGCAGTACTTC. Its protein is CASSPRHAINEQYF.

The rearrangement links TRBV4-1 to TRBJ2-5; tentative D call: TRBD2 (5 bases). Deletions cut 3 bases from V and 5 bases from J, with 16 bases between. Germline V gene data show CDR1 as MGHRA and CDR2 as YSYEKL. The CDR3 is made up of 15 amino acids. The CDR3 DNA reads TGCGCCAGCAGCCACTTTAAAAAAGCGGAGGAGACCCAGTACTTC. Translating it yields CASSHFKKAEETQYF.

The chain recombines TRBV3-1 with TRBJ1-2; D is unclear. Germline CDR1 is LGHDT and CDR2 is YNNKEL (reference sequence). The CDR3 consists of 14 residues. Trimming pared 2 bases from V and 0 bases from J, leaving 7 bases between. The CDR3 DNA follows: TGTGCCAGCAGCCAACATGCGGCTAACTATGGCTACACCTTC. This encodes CASSQHAANYGYTF.

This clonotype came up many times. CDR3 nucleotide sequence: TGTGCCAGCAGCTTTTTAGCGGGACCCTACGAGCAGTACTTC. Translated, it gives CASSFLAGPYEQYF. V usage is TRBV7-8 and J usage is TRBJ2-7; 8 nucleotides match TRBD2. This CDR3 contains 14 residues. V lost 3 bases and J lost 2; bases outside the gene matches: 3. From germline, CDR1 is SGHVS and CDR2 FQNEAQ.

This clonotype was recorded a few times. The chain's CDR3 is CSARGLADTQYF. The CDR3, as DNA: TGCAGTGCTAGAGGTCTAGCGGATACGCAGTATTTT. This chain links TRBV20-1 with TRBJ2-3, with D possibly TRBD2 on 6 matching bases. The CDR3 totals 12 residues. Germline assignment: CDR1 DFQATT and CDR2 SNEGSKA (reference sequence). Trimming removed 1 base from V and 6 bases from J, with 8 bases in between.

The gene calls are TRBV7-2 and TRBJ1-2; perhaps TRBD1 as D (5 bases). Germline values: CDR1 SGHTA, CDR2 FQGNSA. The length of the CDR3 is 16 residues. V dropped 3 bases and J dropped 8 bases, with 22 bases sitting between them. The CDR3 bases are TGTGCCAGCAGCTTGCAGGGCCTCATCGGGTCGGGGGGCTACACCTTC. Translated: CASSLQGLIGSGGYTF.

CDR3 region: CASSPQGHPYNEQFF. The CDR3, as DNA: TGCGCCAGCAGCCCACAGGGTCATCCCTACAATGAGCAGTTCTTC. The rearrangement joins TRBV5-1 to TRBJ2-1, with D possibly being TRBD1 (6 bases). V lost 4 bases, J lost 2 bases, and 13 bases lay in between. CDR3 length equals 15 residues. Germline CDR1 and CDR2: SGHRS and YFSETQ.